This T cell receptor (beta chain) stems from a study of T cells after yellow fever vaccination. Unmatched junction bases numbered 5, after V lost 4 bases and J lost 1 base. CDR3 length equals 15 residues. TCRdb ran MiXCR on the 5' RACE reads and lists one entry per CDR3 protein. The sample contains fewer than 150,000 distinct CDR3 sequences, 7% to 9% of which appear only once. The V and J genes are TRBV12-3 or TRBV12-4 and TRBJ1-1, with 8 bases fitting TRBD1. The TCR was taken from a young man who received the YFV17D yellow fever vaccine. This specimen consisted of CD4+ T cells sorted from PBMCs, obtained 5 days after the yellow fever booster vaccination. CDR3 bases: TGTGCCAGCAGTTACAGGGGGTCCAAGAACACTGAAGCTTTCTTT. Translating gives CASSYRGSKNTEAFF.